The 27 T cell receptor beta chains below were found in one sample sequenced in a study of T cell changes during pregnancy in multiple sclerosis. The method was immunoSEQ multiplex PCR; TCRdb's version includes in-frame clones alone and lacks a portion of them. Of tens of thousands of clones listed, 84% were seen once; the top ten hold 0.64%. Sample: CD4+ T cells from peripheral blood mononuclear cells, taken before pregnancy. The receptors come from a female donor with multiple sclerosis, enrolled in a pregnancy study.

This chain links TRBV7-2 with TRBJ2-2; D remains unclear. The germline gives CDR1 SGHTA, CDR2 FQGNSA. The CDR3 runs 16 residues. V shed 2 bases and J shed 0 bases, with 10 bases lying between them. The DNA of the CDR3 is TGTGCCAGCAGCTTATCCGGGTTCGCGAACACCGGGGAGCTGTTTTTT. It translates to CASSLSGFANTGELFF.

V and J are TRBV7-3 and TRBJ1-3; no definite D call. V was shortened by 5 bases and J by 3 bases, with 17 bases between the two germline ends. The CDR3 extends over 16 amino acids. Germline V lookup: CDR1 SGHTA, CDR2 FQGTGA. CDR3 DNA sequence: TGTGCCAGCAGCGCCCACCCCGGCGGACTTGGAAACACCATATATTTT. Translation gives CASSAHPGGLGNTIYF.

This sequence joins TRBV5-1 and TRBJ2-1; TRBD2 agrees at 7 bases. CDR1 is SGHRS, CDR2 YFSETQ, per germline. The CDR3 is 14 residues long. The trim removed 7 bases at V and 3 bases at J, leaving 7 bases unmatched. The CDR3 nucleotides read TGCGCCAGCGGATCTAGCGGAAACTACAATGAGCAGTTCTTC. This codes for CASGSSGNYNEQFF. Filled out from reference TRBV5-1 and TRBJ2-1, the complete variable domain reads KAGVTQTPRYLIKTRGQQVTLSCSPISGHRSVSWYQQTPGQGLQFLFEYFSETQRNKGNFPGRFSGRQFSNSRSEMNVSTLELGDSALYLCASGSSGNYNEQFFGPGTRLTVL.

This clone was observed a few times. The genes are TRBV5-1 and TRBJ1-2; tentatively, D is TRBD1 (6 bases). V was pared by 4 bases and J by 3 bases, with 10 bases between. The CDR3 is 13 residues long. CDR1 and CDR2 (germline): SGHRS, YFSETQ. The chain's CDR3 is CASSQGGDYGYTF. CDR3 nucleotide sequence: TGCGCCAGCAGCCAAGGGGGGGACTATGGCTACACCTTC.

The chain couples TRBV7-9 to TRBJ1-3, with D possibly matching TRBD1 (5 bases). Per germline, CDR1 SEHNR and CDR2 FQNEAQ (reference sequence). CDR3 length: 14 amino acids. Trimming pared 0 bases from V and 4 bases from J, leaving 7 bases between. CDR3 in amino acids: CASSLAGAGNTIYF. The CDR3 DNA reads TGTGCCAGCAGCTTAGCAGGGGCCGGAAACACCATATATTTT.

This chain connects TRBV18 to TRBJ2-2; weak D call: TRBD2 (6 bases). Germline V CDR1 and CDR2: KGHSH, LQKENI. The CDR3 covers 14 residues. V gave up 5 bases and J gave up 6 bases, with 13 bases separating them. CDR3 bases: TGTGCCAGCTCAGGGACTTTGATGGCCGGGGAGCTGTTTTTT. Its translation is CASSGTLMAGELFF.

The table lists this clone with a few counts. This chain connects TRBV5-4 to TRBJ2-3; 15 bases match TRBD2. Germline CDR1 reads SGHNT; CDR2 reads YYREEE (reference sequence). The CDR3 covers 19 residues. The V segment lost 0 bases and the J segment 5 bases; nucleotides outside the gene matches: 10. The CDR3 DNA sequence: TGTGCCAGCAGCTTGGAAACCGGGACTAGCGGGAGGTCGATAGATACGCAGTATTTT. Residues: CASSLETGTSGRSIDTQYF.

The chain carries TRBV30 and TRBJ1-2; D remains ambiguous. V lost 0 bases and J lost 4, with 6 bases in between. Germline assignment: CDR1 GTSNPN and CDR2 SVGIG (reference sequence). This CDR3 is 12 amino acids long. The CDR3 region is CAWSVSSYGYTF. The CDR3 DNA reads as TGTGCCTGGAGTGTATCTAGCTATGGCTACACCTTC.

The chain couples TRBV19 to TRBJ1-2; 8 bases match TRBD1. V dropped 4 bases and J dropped 6; count of bases not matched to a gene: 13. The germline CDR1 and CDR2 sequences are LNHDA and SQIVND (reference sequence). The CDR3 loop spans 16 amino acids. DNA for the CDR3: TGTGCCAGTAGTACCGGGACAGGTGGGAGTATGGATGGCTACACCTTC. Amino acid sequence: CASSTGTGGSMDGYTF.

V is TRBV30 and J is TRBJ2-3; D is possibly TRBD2 (6 bases). The germline CDR1 and CDR2 sequences are GTSNPN and SVGIG (reference sequence). V lost 3 bases, J lost 5 bases, and 12 bases lay in between. This CDR3 spans 13 amino acids. CDR3 amino acids: CAWSRRAKDTQYF. For the CDR3, the DNA is TGTGCCTGGAGCAGGAGGGCTAAAGATACGCAGTATTTT.

This clone was detected once. The CDR3 DNA sequence: TGTGCCAGCCGACGAGGGTTCGGGAACACTGAAGCTTTCTTT. Its translation is CASRRGFGNTEAFF. The genes are TRBV27 and TRBJ1-1; D not certain. Trimming left V 8 bases short and J 1 base short, with 14 bases between. Germline V gives CDR1 MNHEY, CDR2 SMNVEV (reference sequence). This CDR3 comprises 14 residues.

The V and J genes are TRBV15 and TRBJ2-6, with D possibly being TRBD1 (5 bases). The CDR3 is 19 residues long. Trimming took 1 base from V and 0 from J, leaving 16 bases between them. Germline CDR1 reads LNHNV; CDR2 reads YYDKDF (reference sequence). The CDR3 DNA reads TGTGCCACCAGCAGAGGATGGGTAGGGGATACCTCTGGGGCCAACGTCCTGACTTTC. Translating it yields CATSRGWVGDTSGANVLTF.

CDR3 sequence reads: CASSPSETNEKLFF. In DNA form, the CDR3 reads TGCGCCAGCAGCCCCAGTGAAACTAATGAAAAACTGTTTTTT. This chain links TRBV5-1 with TRBJ1-4, with D uncertain. Germline lookup yields CDR1 SGHRS and CDR2 YFSETQ. The germline V and J ends were trimmed by 4 bases and 1 base, with 8 bases remaining between them. CDR3 length: 14 amino acids.

The chain employs TRBV6-1 and TRBJ2-5, with TRBD1 as a possible D gene (5 bases). V lost 4 bases and J 2 bases, leaving 8 bases between the germline ends. This CDR3 region has 13 residues. Germline-derived CDR1 and CDR2 are MNHNS and SASEGT. The CDR3 reads CASSGQPQETQYF. The CDR3 DNA is TGTGCCAGCAGTGGACAGCCTCAAGAGACCCAGTACTTC.

V usage is TRBV7-3 and J usage is TRBJ1-5, with D possibly being TRBD1 (5 bases). Germline V gives CDR1 SGHTA, CDR2 FQGTGA. The CDR3 length is 13 residues. V lost 5 bases, J lost 8 bases, and 13 bases lay in between. CDR3 sequence reads: CASSQTLQEPQHF. CDR3 DNA: TGTGCCAGCAGCCAAACTTTACAGGAGCCCCAGCATTTT.

The CDR3 sequence: CAWSVRWAGGYTF. The CDR3 DNA is TGTGCCTGGAGTGTACGGTGGGCTGGTGGCTACACCTTC. The chain couples TRBV30 to TRBJ1-2, with unresolved D. Germline loops: CDR1 GTSNPN, CDR2 SVGIG (reference sequence). Trimming pared 0 bases from V and 7 bases from J, leaving 12 bases between. There are 13 residues in the CDR3.

The gene calls are TRBV1 and TRBJ2-5; the D call TRBD2 from the table was never checked on the DNA. TRBV1 is a pseudogene locus. CDR3 size: 16 residues. The CDR3 loop reads CTSSRTSGRARETQYF. Here the CDR3 DNA reads TGCACCAGCAGCCGTACTAGCGGGAGGGCCAGAGAGACCCAGTACTTC.

The J gene is TRBJ1-1, the V gene TRBV7-2, with 8 bases aligning to TRBD1. Germline values: CDR1 SGHTA, CDR2 FQGNSA. The CDR3 is 16 residues long. V trimming: 2 bases; J trimming: 0 bases; junction bases outside the gene matches: 5. The CDR3 DNA reads TGTGCCAGCAGCTTAACAGGGGGGCCGATGAACACTGAAGCTTTCTTT. Its protein product is CASSLTGGPMNTEAFF.

The count of this clone is one. The chain employs TRBV6-6 and TRBJ2-1, with 7 bases fitting TRBD2. Germline V lookup: CDR1 MNHNY, CDR2 SVGAGI (reference sequence). J was trimmed by 4 bases and V by 7 bases; bases with no gene match: 4. The length of the CDR3 is 13 residues. CDR3: CASKGGGYNEQFF. CDR3 DNA: TGTGCCAGCAAGGGCGGGGGTTACAATGAGCAGTTCTTC.

This clone appeared once. The gene calls are TRBV21-1 and TRBJ1-3. TRBV21-1 is listed as a pseudogene. The CDR3 spans 17 residues. CDR3 amino acids: CASSKIVVTRSRNTIYF. CDR3 DNA: TGTGCCAGCAGCAAAATCGTAGTCACGAGATCTCGAAACACCATATATTTT.

The V gene is TRBV5-4, the J gene TRBJ2-3, with 15 bases matching TRBD2. The germline gives CDR1 SGHNT, CDR2 YYREEE (reference sequence). Unmatched junction bases numbered 12, after V lost 4 bases and J lost 3 bases. This CDR3 contains 19 residues. For the CDR3, the DNA is TGTGCCAGCAGCCTGGGACTAGCGGGGGGCTCCTCCTGGACAGATACGCAGTATTTT. Encoded protein: CASSLGLAGGSSWTDTQYF.

V gene TRBV14 combines with J gene TRBJ2-3; TRBD2 might be the D (5 bases). This CDR3 has 16 amino acids. The V gene's germline CDR1 is SGHDN and CDR2 FVKESK. V was trimmed by 3 bases and J by 6 bases, leaving 19 bases between them. Written as DNA, the CDR3 is TGTGCCAGCAGCCAGGGGTTTCACCTACTAGGGGATACGCAGTATTTT. It translates to CASSQGFHLLGDTQYF.

This clone occurred a few times. The J gene is TRBJ2-7, the V gene TRBV5-6, with a tentative D call TRBD1 (6 bases). CDR1 is SGHDT and CDR2 is YYEEEE in the germline V gene. This CDR3 contains 14 residues. Between the trimmed V and J ends, which lost 2 bases and 6 bases, there was a span of 15 bases. The CDR3 region is CASSLYTGYSEQYF. The CDR3 bases are TGTGCCAGCAGCTTATACACAGGGTACTCCGAGCAGTACTTC.

This chain links TRBV25-1 with TRBJ2-5; D possibly corresponds to TRBD2 (6 bases). Per germline, CDR1 MGHDK and CDR2 SYGVNS. V dropped 1 base and J dropped 2 bases, with 14 bases sitting between them. This CDR3 region has 16 residues. The CDR3 spells CASSEWGEVVQETQYF. CDR3 DNA sequence: TGTGCCAGCAGTGAATGGGGGGAGGTGGTTCAAGAGACCCAGTACTTC.

J is TRBJ1-4 and V is TRBV28, with unresolved D. Trimming pared 5 bases from V and 0 bases from J, leaving 7 bases between. The CDR3 has 14 residues. Germline CDR1 reads MDHEN; CDR2 reads SYDVKM. CDR3 coding DNA: TGTGCCAGCAGTCGAACAGCAACTAATGAAAAACTGTTTTTT. Its translation is CASSRTATNEKLFF.

In this sample, this clone turned up once. The chain combines TRBV9 with TRBJ2-3, with D maybe TRBD2 (6 bases). Deletions cut 1 base from V and 4 bases from J, with 13 bases between. Germline V CDR1 and CDR2: SGDLS, YYNGEE. This CDR3 comprises 15 residues. CDR3 protein: CASSVHAGTADTQYF. CDR3 coding DNA: TGTGCCAGCAGCGTACACGCGGGAACGGCAGATACGCAGTATTTT.

The chain links TRBV19 to TRBJ1-4, with D uncertain. Germline V CDR1 and CDR2: LNHDA, SQIVND (reference sequence). The CDR3 is 13 residues long. The germline V and J ends were trimmed by 4 bases and 5 bases, with 8 bases remaining between them. Written as DNA, the CDR3 is TGTGCCAGTAGTAGGGGAGGGAATGAAAAACTGTTTTTT. Translation gives CASSRGGNEKLFF.